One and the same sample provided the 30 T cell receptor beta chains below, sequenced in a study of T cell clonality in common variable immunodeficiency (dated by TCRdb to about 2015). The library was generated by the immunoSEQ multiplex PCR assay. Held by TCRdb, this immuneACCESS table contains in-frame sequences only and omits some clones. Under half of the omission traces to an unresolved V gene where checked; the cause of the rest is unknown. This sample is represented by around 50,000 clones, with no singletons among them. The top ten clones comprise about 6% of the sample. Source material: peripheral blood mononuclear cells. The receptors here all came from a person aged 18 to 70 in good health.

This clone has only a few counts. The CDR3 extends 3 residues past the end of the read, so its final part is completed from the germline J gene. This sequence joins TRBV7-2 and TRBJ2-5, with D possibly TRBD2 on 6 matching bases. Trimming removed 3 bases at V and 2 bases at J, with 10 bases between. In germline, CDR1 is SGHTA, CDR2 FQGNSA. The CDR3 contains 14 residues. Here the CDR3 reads CASSFWTTQETQYF. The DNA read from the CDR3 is TGTGCCAGCAGCTTTTGGACTACTCAAGAGACC.

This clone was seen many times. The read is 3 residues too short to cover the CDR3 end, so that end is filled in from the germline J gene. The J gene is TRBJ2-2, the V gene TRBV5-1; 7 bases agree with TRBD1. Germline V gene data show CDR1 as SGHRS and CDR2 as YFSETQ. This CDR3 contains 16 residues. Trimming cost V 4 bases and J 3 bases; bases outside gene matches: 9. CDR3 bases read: TGCGCCAGCAGCCTGACAGGGAGCCGCGACACCGGGGAG. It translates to CASSLTGSRDTGE. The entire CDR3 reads CASSLTGSRDTGELFF.

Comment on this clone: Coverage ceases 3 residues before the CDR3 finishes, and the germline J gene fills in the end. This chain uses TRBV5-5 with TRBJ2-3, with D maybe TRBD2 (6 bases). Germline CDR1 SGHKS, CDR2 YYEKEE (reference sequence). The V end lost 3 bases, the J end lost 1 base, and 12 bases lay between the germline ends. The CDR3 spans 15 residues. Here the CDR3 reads CASSSVAVRTDTQYF. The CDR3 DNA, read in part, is TGTGCCAGCAGCTCTGTAGCGGTACGCACAGATACG.

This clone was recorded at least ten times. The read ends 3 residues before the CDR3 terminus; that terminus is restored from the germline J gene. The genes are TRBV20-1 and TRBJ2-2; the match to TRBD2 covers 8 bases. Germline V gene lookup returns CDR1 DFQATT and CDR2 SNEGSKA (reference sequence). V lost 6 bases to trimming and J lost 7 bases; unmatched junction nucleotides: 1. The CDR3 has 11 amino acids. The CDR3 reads CSAGRGGELFF. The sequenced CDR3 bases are TGCAGTGCCGGGAGGGGCGGGGAG.

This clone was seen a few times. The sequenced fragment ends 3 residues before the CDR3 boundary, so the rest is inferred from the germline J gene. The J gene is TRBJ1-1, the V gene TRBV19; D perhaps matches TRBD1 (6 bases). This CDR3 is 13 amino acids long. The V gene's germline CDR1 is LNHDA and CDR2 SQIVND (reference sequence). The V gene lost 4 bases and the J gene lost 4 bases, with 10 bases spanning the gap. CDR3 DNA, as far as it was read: TGTGCCAGTAGTACTCAGGGGAGCACTGAA. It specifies CASSTQGSTE. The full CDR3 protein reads CASSTQGSTEAFF.

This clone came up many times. CDR3 sequence reads: CASSIPGNGNSPLFF. The sequenced part of the CDR3 DNA is TGTGCCAGCAGCATACCAGGGAATGGCAATTCACCA. The chain joins TRBV6-2 or TRBV6-3 to TRBJ1-4, with D perhaps matching TRBD1 (5 bases). Sequencing ends 3 residues short of the CDR3 end; the germline J gene provides the rest. The CDR3 is 15 amino acids. Germline V gene data show CDR1 as MNHEY and CDR2 as SVGEGT.

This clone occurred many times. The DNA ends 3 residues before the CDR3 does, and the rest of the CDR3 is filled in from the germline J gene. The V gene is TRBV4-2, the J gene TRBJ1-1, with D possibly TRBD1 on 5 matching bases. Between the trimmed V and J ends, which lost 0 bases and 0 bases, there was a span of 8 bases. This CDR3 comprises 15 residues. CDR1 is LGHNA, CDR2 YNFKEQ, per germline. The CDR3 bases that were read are TGTGCCAGCAGCCAAGATCGGGGGTTGAACACTGAA. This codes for CASSQDRGLNTE. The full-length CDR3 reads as CASSQDRGLNTEAFF.

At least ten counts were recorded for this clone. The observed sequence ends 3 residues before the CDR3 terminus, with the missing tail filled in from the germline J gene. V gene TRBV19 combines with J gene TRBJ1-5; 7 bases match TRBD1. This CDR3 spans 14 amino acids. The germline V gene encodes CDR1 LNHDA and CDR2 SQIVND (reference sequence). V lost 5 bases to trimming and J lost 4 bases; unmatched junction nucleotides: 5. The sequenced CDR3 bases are TGTGCCAGTAGTCTGGGACAGATGAATCAGCCC. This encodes CASSLGQMNQP. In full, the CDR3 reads CASSLGQMNQPQHF. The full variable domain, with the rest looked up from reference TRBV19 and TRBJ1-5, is DGGITQSPKYLFRKEGQNVTLSCEQNLNHDAMYWYRQDPGQGLRLIYYSQIVNDFQKGDIAEGYSVSREKKESFPLTVTSAQKNPTAFYLCASSLGQMNQPQHFGDGTRLSIL.

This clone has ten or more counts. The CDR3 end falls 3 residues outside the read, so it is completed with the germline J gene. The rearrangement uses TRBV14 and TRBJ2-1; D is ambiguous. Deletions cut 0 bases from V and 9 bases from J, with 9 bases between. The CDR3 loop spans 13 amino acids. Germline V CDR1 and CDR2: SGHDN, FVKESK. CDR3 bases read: TGTGCCAGCAGCCAAGAGGGTAGGGCTGAG. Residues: CASSQEGRAE. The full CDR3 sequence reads CASSQEGRAEQFF.

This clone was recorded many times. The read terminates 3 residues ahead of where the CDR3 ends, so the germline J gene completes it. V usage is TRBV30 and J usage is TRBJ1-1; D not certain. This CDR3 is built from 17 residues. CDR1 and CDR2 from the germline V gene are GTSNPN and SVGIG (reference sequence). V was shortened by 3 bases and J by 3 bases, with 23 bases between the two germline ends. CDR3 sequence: CAWRVGSDVLWDTEAFF. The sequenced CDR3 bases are TGTGCCTGGAGGGTCGGTTCAGACGTACTATGGGACACTGAA. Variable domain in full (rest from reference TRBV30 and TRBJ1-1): SQTIHQWPATLVQPVGSPLSLECTVEGTSNPNLYWYRQAAGRGLQLLFYSVGIGQISSEVPQNLSASRPQDRQFILSSKKLLLSDSGFYLCAWRVGSDVLWDTEAFFGQGTRLTVV.

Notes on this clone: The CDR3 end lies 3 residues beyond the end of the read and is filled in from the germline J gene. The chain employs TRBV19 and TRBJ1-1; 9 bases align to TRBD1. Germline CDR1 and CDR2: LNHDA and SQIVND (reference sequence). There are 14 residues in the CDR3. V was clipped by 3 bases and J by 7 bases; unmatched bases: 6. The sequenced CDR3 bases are TGTGCCAGTAGTATGGGACAGGGTGGTTTTGAA. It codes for CASSMGQGGFE. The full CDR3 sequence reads CASSMGQGGFEAFF.

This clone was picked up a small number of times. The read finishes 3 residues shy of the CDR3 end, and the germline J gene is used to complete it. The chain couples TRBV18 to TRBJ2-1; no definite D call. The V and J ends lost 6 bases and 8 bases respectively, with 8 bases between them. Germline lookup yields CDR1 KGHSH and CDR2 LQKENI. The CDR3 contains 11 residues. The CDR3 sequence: CASSPFYEQFF. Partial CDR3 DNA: TGTGCCAGCTCCCCATTCTATGAG.

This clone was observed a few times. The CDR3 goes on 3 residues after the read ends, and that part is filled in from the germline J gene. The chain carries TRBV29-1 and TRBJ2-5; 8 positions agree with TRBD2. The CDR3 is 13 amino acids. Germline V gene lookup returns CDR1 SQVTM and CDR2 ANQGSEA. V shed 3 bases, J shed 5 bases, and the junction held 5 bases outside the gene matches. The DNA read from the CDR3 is TGCAGCGTTGAGAAGGGCGGGGGGGAGACC. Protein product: CSVEKGGGET. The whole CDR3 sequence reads CSVEKGGGETQYF.

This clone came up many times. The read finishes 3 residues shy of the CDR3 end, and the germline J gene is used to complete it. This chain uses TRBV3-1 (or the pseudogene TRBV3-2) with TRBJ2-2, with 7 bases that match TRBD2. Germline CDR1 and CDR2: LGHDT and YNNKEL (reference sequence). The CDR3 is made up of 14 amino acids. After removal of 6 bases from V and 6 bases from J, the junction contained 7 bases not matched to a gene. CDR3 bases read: TGTGCCAGCAGGCGGACTAGTGGCCCCGGGGAG. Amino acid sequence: CASRRTSGPGE. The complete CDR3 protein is CASRRTSGPGELFF.

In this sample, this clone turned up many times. Partial CDR3 DNA: TGTGCCAGCAGTGCGACTAGTCTTGGCACCGGGGAG. Residues: CASSATSLGTGE. The CDR3 as a whole reads CASSATSLGTGELFF. The genes are TRBV6-4 and TRBJ2-2; D perhaps matches TRBD2 (6 bases). The read ends 3 residues early relative to the CDR3; the germline J gene fills the gap. V was clipped by 4 bases and J by 4 bases, with 13 bases between them. The CDR3 length is 15 residues. Germline CDR1 and CDR2: MRHNA and SNTAGT.

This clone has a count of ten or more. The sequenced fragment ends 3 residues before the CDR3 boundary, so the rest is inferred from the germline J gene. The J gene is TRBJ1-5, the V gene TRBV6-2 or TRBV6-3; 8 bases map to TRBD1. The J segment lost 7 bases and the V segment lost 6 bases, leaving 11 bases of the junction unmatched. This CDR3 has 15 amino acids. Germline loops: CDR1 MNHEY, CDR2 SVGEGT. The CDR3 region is CASSYEQGEWQPQHF. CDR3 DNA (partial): TGTGCCAGCAGCTACGAACAGGGGGAATGGCAGCCC.

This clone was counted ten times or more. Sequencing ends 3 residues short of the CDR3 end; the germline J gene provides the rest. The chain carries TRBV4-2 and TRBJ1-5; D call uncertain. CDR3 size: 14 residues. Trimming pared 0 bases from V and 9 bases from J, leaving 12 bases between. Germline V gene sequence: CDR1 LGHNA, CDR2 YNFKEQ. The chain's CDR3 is CASSQEAGTGPQHF. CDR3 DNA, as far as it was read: TGTGCCAGCAGCCAAGAGGCAGGAACTGGGCCC.

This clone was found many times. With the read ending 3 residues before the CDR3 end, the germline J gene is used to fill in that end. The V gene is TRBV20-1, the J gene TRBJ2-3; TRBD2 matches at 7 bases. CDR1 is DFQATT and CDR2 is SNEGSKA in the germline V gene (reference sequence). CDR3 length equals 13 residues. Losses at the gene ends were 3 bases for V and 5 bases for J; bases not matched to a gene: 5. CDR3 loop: CSASRLAVDTQYF. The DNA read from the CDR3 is TGCAGTGCTAGCCGTCTAGCGGTAGATACG.

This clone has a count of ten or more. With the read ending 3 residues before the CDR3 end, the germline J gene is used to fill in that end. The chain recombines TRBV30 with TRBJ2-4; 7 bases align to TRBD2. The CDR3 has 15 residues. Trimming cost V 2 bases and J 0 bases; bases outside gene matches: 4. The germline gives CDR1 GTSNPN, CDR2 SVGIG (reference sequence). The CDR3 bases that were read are TGTGCCTGGAGTTCGGGCGGGGGAGCCAAAAACATT. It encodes CAWSSGGGAKNI. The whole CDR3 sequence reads CAWSSGGGAKNIQYF.

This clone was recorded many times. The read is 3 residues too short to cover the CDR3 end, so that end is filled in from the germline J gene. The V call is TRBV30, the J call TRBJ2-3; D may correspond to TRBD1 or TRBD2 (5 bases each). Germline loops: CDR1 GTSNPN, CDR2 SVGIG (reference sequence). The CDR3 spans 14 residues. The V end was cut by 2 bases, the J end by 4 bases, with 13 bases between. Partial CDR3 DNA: TGTGCCTGGAGTACGAGTAGAGGGGCAGATACG. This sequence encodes CAWSTSRGADT. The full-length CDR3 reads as CAWSTSRGADTQYF.

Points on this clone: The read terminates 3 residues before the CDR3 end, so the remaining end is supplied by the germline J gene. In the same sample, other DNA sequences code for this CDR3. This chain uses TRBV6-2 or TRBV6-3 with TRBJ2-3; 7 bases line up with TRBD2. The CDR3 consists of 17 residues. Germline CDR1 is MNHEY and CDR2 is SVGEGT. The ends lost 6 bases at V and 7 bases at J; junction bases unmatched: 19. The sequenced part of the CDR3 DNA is TGTGCCAGCAGCCAGCCCGTGACGGCGGGGGTCGGTCATACG. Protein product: CASSQPVTAGVGHT. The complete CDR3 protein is CASSQPVTAGVGHTQYF.

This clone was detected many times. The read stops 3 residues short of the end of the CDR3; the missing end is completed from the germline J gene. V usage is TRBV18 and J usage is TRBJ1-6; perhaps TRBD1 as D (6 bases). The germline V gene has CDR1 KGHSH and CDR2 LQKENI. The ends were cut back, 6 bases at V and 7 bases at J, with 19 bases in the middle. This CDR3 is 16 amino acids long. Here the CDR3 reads CASSLRGPGENSPLHF. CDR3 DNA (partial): TGTGCCAGCTCCTTGCGGGGGCCAGGGGAAAATTCACCC.

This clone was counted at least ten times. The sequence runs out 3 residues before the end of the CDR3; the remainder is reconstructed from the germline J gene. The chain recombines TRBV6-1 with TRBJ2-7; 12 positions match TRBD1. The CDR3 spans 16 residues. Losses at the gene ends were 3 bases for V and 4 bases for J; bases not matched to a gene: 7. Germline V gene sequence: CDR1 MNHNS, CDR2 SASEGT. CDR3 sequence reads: CASSEMGQGALYEQYF. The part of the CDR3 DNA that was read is TGTGCCAGCAGTGAGATGGGACAGGGGGCACTGTACGAG.

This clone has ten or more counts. Partial CDR3 DNA: TGTGCCAGCAGCTTAATAGCGGGGATGAGCTCCTACGAG. Translating it yields CASSLIAGMSSYE. The entire CDR3 reads CASSLIAGMSSYEQYF. V is TRBV7-6 and J is TRBJ2-7; 8 bases align to TRBD2. The sequence runs out 3 residues before the end of the CDR3; the remainder is reconstructed from the germline J gene. V lost 2 bases and J lost 0; bases outside the gene matches: 6. Germline V lookup: CDR1 SGHVS, CDR2 FNYEAQ. The CDR3 is 16 residues long.

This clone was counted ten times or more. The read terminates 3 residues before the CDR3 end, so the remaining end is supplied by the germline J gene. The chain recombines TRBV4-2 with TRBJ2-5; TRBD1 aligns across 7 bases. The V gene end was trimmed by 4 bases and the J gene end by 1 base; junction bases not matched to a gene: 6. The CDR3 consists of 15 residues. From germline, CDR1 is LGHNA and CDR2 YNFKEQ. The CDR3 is CASSPITGAQETQYF. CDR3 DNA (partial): TGTGCCAGCAGCCCTATTACAGGGGCCCAAGAGACC.

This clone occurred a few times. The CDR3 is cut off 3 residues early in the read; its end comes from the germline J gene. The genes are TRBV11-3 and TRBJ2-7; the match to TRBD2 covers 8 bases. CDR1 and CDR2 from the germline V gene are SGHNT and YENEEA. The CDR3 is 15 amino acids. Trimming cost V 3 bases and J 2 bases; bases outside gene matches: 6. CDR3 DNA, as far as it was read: TGTGCCAGCAGCTTGGGGCGGGGGGACGCCTACGAG. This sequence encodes CASSLGRGDAYE. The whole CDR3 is CASSLGRGDAYEQYF.

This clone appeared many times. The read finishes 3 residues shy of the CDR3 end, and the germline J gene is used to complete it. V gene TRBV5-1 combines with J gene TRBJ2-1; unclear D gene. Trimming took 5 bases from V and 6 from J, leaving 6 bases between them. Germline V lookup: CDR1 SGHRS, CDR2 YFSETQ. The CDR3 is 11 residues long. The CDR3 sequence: CASRISNEQFF. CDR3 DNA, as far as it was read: TGCGCCAGCAGAATTAGCAATGAG.

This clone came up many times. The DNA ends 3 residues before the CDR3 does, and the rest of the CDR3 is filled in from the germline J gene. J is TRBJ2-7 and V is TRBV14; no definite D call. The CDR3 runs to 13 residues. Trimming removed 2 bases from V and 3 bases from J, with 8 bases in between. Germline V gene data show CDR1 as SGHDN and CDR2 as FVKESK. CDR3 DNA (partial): TGTGCCAGCAGCCAATTCTCAGGCTACGAG. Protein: CASSQFSGYE. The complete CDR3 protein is CASSQFSGYEQYF.

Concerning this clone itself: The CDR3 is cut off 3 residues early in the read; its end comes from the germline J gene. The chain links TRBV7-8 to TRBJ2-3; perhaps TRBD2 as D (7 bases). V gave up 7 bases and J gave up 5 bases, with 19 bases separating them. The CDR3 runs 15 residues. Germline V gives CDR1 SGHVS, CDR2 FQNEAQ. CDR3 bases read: TGTGCCAGCACCTCGGGGCGGGGGCCGGGAGATACG. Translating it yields CASTSGRGPGDT. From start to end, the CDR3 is CASTSGRGPGDTQYF.

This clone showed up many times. Partial CDR3 DNA: TGTGCCAGTAGTATCGCCGACAGGAACTACGAG. Translation gives CASSIADRNYE. The CDR3 in full is CASSIADRNYEQYF. V is TRBV19 and J is TRBJ2-7; D perhaps matches TRBD1 (6 bases). The sequenced fragment ends 3 residues before the CDR3 boundary, so the rest is inferred from the germline J gene. Germline V gene sequence: CDR1 LNHDA, CDR2 SQIVND (reference sequence). The CDR3 spans 14 residues. Trimming left V 3 bases short and J 3 bases short, with 12 bases between.